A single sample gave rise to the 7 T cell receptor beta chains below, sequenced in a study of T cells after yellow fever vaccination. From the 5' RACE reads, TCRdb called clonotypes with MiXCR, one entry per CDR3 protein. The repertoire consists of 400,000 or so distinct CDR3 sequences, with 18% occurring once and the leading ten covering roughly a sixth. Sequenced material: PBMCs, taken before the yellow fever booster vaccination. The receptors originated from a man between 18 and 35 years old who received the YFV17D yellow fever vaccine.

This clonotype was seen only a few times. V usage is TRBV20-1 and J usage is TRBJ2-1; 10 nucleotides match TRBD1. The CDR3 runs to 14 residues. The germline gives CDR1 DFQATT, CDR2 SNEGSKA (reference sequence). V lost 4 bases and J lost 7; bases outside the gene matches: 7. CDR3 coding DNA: TGCAGTGCTAACAACCCGGGACAGGGGAATGAGCAGTTCTTC. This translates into CSANNPGQGNEQFF.

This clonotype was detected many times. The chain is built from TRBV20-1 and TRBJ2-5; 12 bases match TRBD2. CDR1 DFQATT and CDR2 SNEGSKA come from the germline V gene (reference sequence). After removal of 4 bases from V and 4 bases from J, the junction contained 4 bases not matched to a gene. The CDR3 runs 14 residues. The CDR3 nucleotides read TGCAGTGCTACTAGCGGGGGGGCTGGAGAGACCCAGTACTTC. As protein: CSATSGGAGETQYF.

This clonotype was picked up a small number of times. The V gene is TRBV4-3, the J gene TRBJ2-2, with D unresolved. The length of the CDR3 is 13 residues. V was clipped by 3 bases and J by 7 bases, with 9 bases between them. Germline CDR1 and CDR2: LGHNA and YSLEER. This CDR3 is CASSHTEDGELFF. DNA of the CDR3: TGCGCCAGCAGCCACACAGAGGACGGGGAGCTGTTTTTT.

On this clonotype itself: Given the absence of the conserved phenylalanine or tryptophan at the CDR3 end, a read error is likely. The CDR3 spells CSASSTWETQYL. CDR3 DNA sequence: TGCAGTGCTAGTTCGACTTGGGAGACCCAGTACTTA. The chain joins TRBV20-1 to TRBJ2-5; D gene unclear. This CDR3 contains 12 residues. Trimming cost V 3 bases and J 5 bases, with 10 bases left between them. Looked up from germline, CDR1 is DFQATT and CDR2 is SNEGSKA (reference sequence).

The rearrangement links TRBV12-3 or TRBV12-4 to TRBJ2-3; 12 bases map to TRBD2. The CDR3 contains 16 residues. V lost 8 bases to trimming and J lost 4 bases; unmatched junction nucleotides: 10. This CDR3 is CASLLGLAGISDTQYF. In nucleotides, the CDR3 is TGTGCCAGCCTTCTTGGACTAGCGGGGATCTCAGATACGCAGTATTTT.

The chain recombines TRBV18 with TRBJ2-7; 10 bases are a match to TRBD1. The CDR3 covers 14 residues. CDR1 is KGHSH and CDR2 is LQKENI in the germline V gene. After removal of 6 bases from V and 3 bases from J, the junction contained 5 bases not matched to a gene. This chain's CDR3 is CASSPGQGIYEQYV. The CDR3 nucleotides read TGTGCCAGCTCGCCGGGACAGGGGATCTACGAGCAGTACGTC.

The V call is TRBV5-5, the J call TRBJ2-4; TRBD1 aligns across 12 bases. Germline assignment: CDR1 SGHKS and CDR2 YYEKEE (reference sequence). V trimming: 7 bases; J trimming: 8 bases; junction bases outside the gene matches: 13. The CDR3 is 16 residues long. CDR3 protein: CASDVSGTGGSYIQYF. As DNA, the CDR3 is TGTGCCAGCGACGTGAGCGGGACAGGGGGCTCATACATTCAGTACTTC.